This T cell receptor beta chain was sequenced during a study of cytomegalovirus exposure and HLA in healthy donors. Use of 60 Vbeta and 13 Jbeta primers characterized the PCR. TCRdb's copy holds only in-frame clones and misses some; the assay was immunoSEQ multiplex PCR. The data hold about 31,000 clones, with 35% to 50% observed a single time. The germline V gene has CDR1 GTSNPN and CDR2 SVGIG (reference sequence). V lost 5 bases to trimming and J lost 0 bases, with 8 bases between them. This CDR3 is 14 amino acids long. The source is a woman aged 50 to 65 in good health and CMV-seronegative. V is TRBV30 and J is TRBJ2-6; TRBD2 might be the D (5 bases). Material: PBMCs. The CDR3 DNA reads TGTGCCTGGGCCCGGGACTCTGGGGCCAACGTCCTGACTTTC. It encodes CAWARDSGANVLTF.